Listed here are 4 T cell receptor beta chains from one sample, sequenced in a study of T cells in Graves' hyperthyroidism and ophthalmopathy. RNA transcripts yielded amplified TCR beta CDR3 regions. The TCR CDR3 first-round RT-PCR relied on the HTBI primer set. TCRdb analysed the multiplex PCR reads with MiXCR anew, one entry per CDR3 protein. The data contain approximately 590,000 distinct CDR3 sequences, about 15% of them seen just once; the ten biggest clones take up around 7.5%. The sequenced sample consisted of blood. Receptors originate from a woman under 40 with Graves' hyperthyroidism.

A few counts support this clonotype. The V and J genes are TRBV9 and TRBJ1-1; a weak D match, TRBD1 (5 bases). The CDR3 covers 13 residues. Trimming took off 4 bases at V and 6 bases at J, with 13 bases between the two ends. The germline V gene has CDR1 SGDLS and CDR2 YYNGEE. In DNA, the CDR3 is TGTGCCAGCAGCCCCCGGGGGGGGGCTGAAGCTTTCTTT. It codes for CASSPRGGAEAFF.

The rearrangement joins TRBV12-3 or TRBV12-4 to TRBJ1-3; D is ambiguous. The CDR3 is made up of 12 amino acids. Trimming stripped 8 bases from V and 4 bases from J, with 9 bases between. The CDR3 nucleotides read TGTGCCAGCGTAAATTCGGGAAACACCATATATTTT. The encoded protein is CASVNSGNTIYF.

The genes are TRBV6-2 or TRBV6-3 and TRBJ2-7; D perhaps matches TRBD1 (6 bases). V dropped 6 bases and J dropped 1 base, with 25 bases sitting between them. The CDR3 covers 18 residues. CDR1 is MNHEY and CDR2 is SVGEGT in the germline V gene. The CDR3 DNA reads as TGTGCCAGCAGCCACCTTCTCGCGACAGGCCGCACATCCTACGAGCAGTACTTC. Amino acids: CASSHLLATGRTSYEQYF.

This clonotype came up many times. V gene TRBV7-2 combines with J gene TRBJ2-7; TRBD2 matches 11 bases. The junction had 11 bases not matched to a gene; V was cut back by 1 base and J by 3 bases. Per germline, CDR1 SGHTA and CDR2 FQGNSA. This CDR3 contains 18 residues. The CDR3 here is CASSLGLAGGLKVYEQYF. In DNA, the CDR3 is TGTGCCAGCAGCTTAGGGCTAGCGGGAGGCCTGAAGGTCTACGAGCAGTACTTC.